This entry concerns a single TCR beta chain. The sample is drawn from a study of blood T cell repertoires in COVID-19. The table came from immunoSEQ multiplex PCR; TCRdb's copy has only in-frame clones and leaves some out. This table holds approximately 220,000 clones, around four fifths found once. The germline V and J ends were trimmed by 0 bases and 3 bases, with 15 bases remaining between them. This CDR3 contains 16 residues. Germline assignment: CDR1 LGHNA and CDR2 YSLEER. A COVID-19 case had been met by exposed participants during the 2 weeks before study entry. The sequence was obtained from a woman aged 40-49 years who had been exposed to COVID-19. J is TRBJ2-7 and V is TRBV4-3, with D maybe TRBD2 (6 bases). The sequenced sample consisted of PBMCs or T cells enriched from blood (not recorded which). The CDR3 is CASSQDLGTGVYEQYF. CDR3 nucleotide sequence: TGCGCCAGCAGCCAAGATTTGGGGACTGGTGTCTACGAGCAGTACTTC.